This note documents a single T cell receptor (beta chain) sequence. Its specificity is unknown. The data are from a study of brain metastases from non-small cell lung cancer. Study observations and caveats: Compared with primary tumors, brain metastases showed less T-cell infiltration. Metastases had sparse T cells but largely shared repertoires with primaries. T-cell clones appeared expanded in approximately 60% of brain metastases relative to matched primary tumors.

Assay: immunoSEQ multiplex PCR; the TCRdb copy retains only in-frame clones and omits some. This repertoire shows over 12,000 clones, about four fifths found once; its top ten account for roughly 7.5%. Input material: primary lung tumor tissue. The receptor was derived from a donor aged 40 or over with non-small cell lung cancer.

The CDR3 loop reads CASSYVGGAGETQYF. The CDR3 nucleotides are TGTGCCAGCAGTTATGTAGGGGGCGCGGGAGAGACCCAGTACTTC. The V and J genes are TRBV6-5 and TRBJ2-5; 7 positions agree with TRBD1. The CDR3 sequence is 15 residues long. Germline V gives CDR1 MNHEY, CDR2 SVGAGI. The V and J ends lost 3 bases and 4 bases, in that order; junction bases with no gene match: 8.